Below, 17 T cell receptor beta chains from the same sample are listed, as sequenced in a study of OX40 agonist ivuxolimab in advanced cancers. Generated by immunoSEQ multiplex PCR, the TCRdb table keeps only in-frame clones and is missing some. This table holds about 74,000 clones, around four fifths found once. Here the sequenced sample was CD4+ or CD8+ T cells sorted from blood, taken in a trial of the OX40 agonist ivuxolimab. Receptor source: an adult with an advanced solid tumor such as melanoma, head and neck, liver or kidney cancer.

The J gene is TRBJ1-2, the V gene TRBV13, with TRBD1 matching 7 bases. Unmatched junction bases numbered 11, after V lost 3 bases and J lost 7 bases. Germline CDR1 is PRHDT and CDR2 is FYEKMQ (reference sequence). The CDR3 contains 15 residues. In DNA form, the CDR3 reads TGTGCCAGCAGCTTGGGCGGGGACAGCCTGGTTGGCTACACCTTC. This gives the protein CASSLGGDSLVGYTF.

This chain joins TRBV28 and TRBJ2-7; 12 nucleotides match TRBD2. Germline loops: CDR1 MDHEN, CDR2 SYDVKM. CDR3 length: 17 residues. V dropped 2 bases and J dropped 1; count of bases not matched to a gene: 6. The CDR3 coding sequence is TGTGCCAGCAGTTTACCCCGGCTAGCGGGAGGGTCCTACGAGCAGTACTTC. Translating gives CASSLPRLAGGSYEQYF.

J is TRBJ1-1 and V is TRBV9, with D maybe TRBD1 (5 bases). Germline V gives CDR1 SGDLS, CDR2 YYNGEE. The CDR3 is 15 residues long. V gave up 0 bases and J gave up 4 bases, with 13 bases separating them. The CDR3 DNA reads as TGTGCCAGCAGCGTAGACCCAGGGCGAGGCACTGAAGCTTTCTTT. Its protein product is CASSVDPGRGTEAFF.

Regarding this clone: The same CDR3 arises from other DNA sequences in this sample as well. The gene calls are TRBV2 and TRBJ1-1; weak D call: TRBD1 (6 bases). Germline assignment: CDR1 SNHLY and CDR2 FYNNEI. The CDR3 runs to 13 residues. Trimming removed 7 bases from V and 1 base from J, with 10 bases in between. CDR3 amino acids: CASTKGENTEAFF. For the CDR3, the DNA is TGTGCCAGCACTAAGGGGGAGAACACTGAAGCTTTCTTT.

V gene TRBV27 combines with J gene TRBJ2-7; 7 bases match TRBD2. The CDR3 covers 17 residues. Trimming at V came to 1 base and at J to 0 bases, leaving 9 bases not matched to a gene. Germline CDR1 reads MNHEY; CDR2 reads SMNVEV (reference sequence). CDR3 in amino acids: CASSLWASGSSSYEQYF. CDR3 DNA sequence: TGTGCCAGCAGTTTATGGGCTAGCGGCTCGAGCTCCTACGAGCAGTACTTC.

This sequence joins TRBV6-6 and TRBJ2-5; TRBD2 matches 7 bases. With V trimmed by 2 bases and J by 5 bases, 5 bases remained unmatched. The germline V gene has CDR1 MNHNY and CDR2 SVGAGI (reference sequence). The CDR3 runs 14 residues. The CDR3 reads CASSYGGGRETQYF. CDR3 bases: TGTGCCAGCAGTTACGGCGGGGGTCGGGAGACCCAGTACTTC.

The rearrangement uses TRBV7-2 and TRBJ2-7; possibly TRBD2 for D (5 bases). The CDR3 spans 13 residues. V lost 7 bases to trimming and J lost 7 bases, with 17 bases between them. Germline V lookup: CDR1 SGHTA, CDR2 FQGNSA. The CDR3 is CASKASLNGEQYF. CDR3 bases: TGTGCCAGCAAAGCTAGCCTGAATGGGGAGCAGTACTTC.

This clone was seen only once. The genes are TRBV4-1 and TRBJ1-1; 8 positions match TRBD1. The CDR3 runs 16 residues. Trimming at V came to 4 bases and at J to 4 bases, leaving 11 bases not matched to a gene. The germline gives CDR1 MGHRA, CDR2 YSYEKL. This chain's CDR3 is CASSPGQGRGSTEAFF. CDR3 bases: TGCGCCAGCAGCCCCGGACAGGGCCGAGGGAGCACTGAAGCTTTCTTT.

The genes are TRBV7-6 and TRBJ2-2; 9 positions agree with TRBD1. The V segment lost 5 bases and the J segment 3 bases; nucleotides outside the gene matches: 25. The CDR3 spans 22 residues. From germline, CDR1 is SGHVS and CDR2 FNYEAQ. CDR3 bases: TGTGCCAGCAGCCCTATCGCCGGCCGGCCGGACAGGGGAAGAATTGACACCGGGGAGCTGTTTTTT. Translation gives CASSPIAGRPDRGRIDTGELFF.

CDR3 residues: CASSQDRDTEAFF. DNA for the CDR3: TGCGCCAGCAGCCAAGATAGGGACACTGAAGCTTTCTTT. This chain uses TRBV4-3 with TRBJ1-1; no clear D. The CDR3 has 13 amino acids. Germline CDR1 reads LGHNA; CDR2 reads YSLEER. The V end lost 0 bases, the J end lost 3 bases, and 5 bases lay between the germline ends.

This chain connects TRBV5-4 to TRBJ2-5; 7 bases map to TRBD2. The CDR3 is 14 residues long. The germline V gene encodes CDR1 SGHNT and CDR2 YYREEE (reference sequence). V trimming: 4 bases; J trimming: 5 bases; junction bases outside the gene matches: 8. CDR3 protein: CASSPAMRGETQYF. Written as DNA, the CDR3 is TGTGCCAGCAGCCCCGCAATGCGGGGGGAGACCCAGTACTTC.

The chain is built from TRBV18 and TRBJ1-2, with 10 positions matching TRBD1. The V and J ends lost 2 bases and 7 bases, in that order; junction bases with no gene match: 7. CDR1 is KGHSH and CDR2 is LQKENI in the germline V gene. This CDR3 spans 15 amino acids. The chain's CDR3 is CASSPVRDRGPGYTF. The CDR3 nucleotides are TGTGCCAGCTCACCAGTTCGGGACAGGGGTCCTGGCTACACCTTC.

This chain links TRBV19 with TRBJ2-1; no clear D gene. Trimming took 5 bases from V and 4 from J, leaving 6 bases between them. The CDR3 sequence is 12 residues long. Germline V gene lookup returns CDR1 LNHDA and CDR2 SQIVND (reference sequence). The CDR3 protein is CASSPSYNEQFF. In nucleotides, the CDR3 is TGTGCCAGTAGTCCCTCATACAATGAGCAGTTCTTC.

The chain is built from TRBV2 and TRBJ2-7; 9 nucleotides line up with TRBD1. CDR3 length: 14 amino acids. The junction had 6 bases not matched to a gene; V was cut back by 8 bases and J by 1 base. In germline, CDR1 is SNHLY, CDR2 FYNNEI. The CDR3 nucleotides are TGTGCCAGCGCCGAAGGGACAGGGTCCTACGAGCAGTACGTC. Protein sequence: CASAEGTGSYEQYV.

The chain recombines TRBV15 with TRBJ1-1, with D possibly TRBD1 on 5 matching bases. The germline V gene has CDR1 LNHNV and CDR2 YYDKDF (reference sequence). Trimming took off 0 bases at V and 1 base at J, with 21 bases between the two ends. This CDR3 spans 19 amino acids. The CDR3 nucleotides are TGTGCCACCAGCAGAGAGGCAAGCAGGGATGGATATCCGAACACTGAAGCTTTCTTT. Translation gives CATSREASRDGYPNTEAFF.

The chain is built from TRBV13 and TRBJ2-4, with a possible D match to TRBD1 (6 bases). The germline V gene has CDR1 PRHDT and CDR2 FYEKMQ (reference sequence). Trimming shortened V by 6 bases and J by 1 base, and 19 bases separated the two germline ends. The CDR3 length is 17 residues. CDR3 in DNA: TGTGCCAGCAGACGGGCCGCTTCTCAGGGGGCCAAAAACATTCAGTACTTC. Translating it yields CASRRAASQGAKNIQYF.

Only one count was recorded for this clone. The chain is built from TRBV6-5 and TRBJ2-7, with a tentative D call TRBD1 (5 bases). Germline values: CDR1 MNHEY, CDR2 SVGAGI. The CDR3 covers 13 residues. V was pared by 0 bases and J by 6 bases, with 9 bases between. The CDR3 sequence is CASSYSQGAEQYV. CDR3 sequence (DNA): TGTGCCAGCAGTTACTCCCAGGGTGCCGAGCAGTACGTC.